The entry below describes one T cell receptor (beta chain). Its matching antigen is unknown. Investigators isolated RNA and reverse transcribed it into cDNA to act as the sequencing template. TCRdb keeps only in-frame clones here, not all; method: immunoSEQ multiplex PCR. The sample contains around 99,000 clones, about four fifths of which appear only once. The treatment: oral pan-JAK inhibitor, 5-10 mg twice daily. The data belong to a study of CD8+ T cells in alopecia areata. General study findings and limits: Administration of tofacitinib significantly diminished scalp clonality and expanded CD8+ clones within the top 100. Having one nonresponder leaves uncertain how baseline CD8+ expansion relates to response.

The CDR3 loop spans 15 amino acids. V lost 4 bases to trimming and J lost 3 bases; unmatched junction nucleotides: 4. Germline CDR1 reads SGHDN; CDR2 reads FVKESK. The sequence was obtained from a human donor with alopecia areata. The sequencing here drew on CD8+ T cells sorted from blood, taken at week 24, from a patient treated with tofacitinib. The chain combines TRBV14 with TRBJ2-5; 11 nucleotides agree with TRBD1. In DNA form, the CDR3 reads TGTGCCAGCAGCCTCCGGGACAGGGGGAAAGAGACCCAGTACTTC. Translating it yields CASSLRDRGKETQYF.